One sample yielded the 18 T cell receptor beta chains listed below, sequenced in a study of spatial heterogeneity in lung cancer. As to time point: sample taken at primary tumor resection. Unsorted whole RNA of tumor, nontumor lung or frozen PBMC was sequenced. TCRdb reprocessed the 5' RACE reads via MiXCR and lists one record per CDR3 protein. Here the sample spans 6,500 to 9,000 distinct CDR3 sequences, 8.6% being singletons. This material consisted of PBMCs, taken at surgery. These receptors were taken from a male donor with early-stage non-small cell lung cancer.

This clonotype has more than one count but fewer than ten. Little can be read into the size of this beta chain, an off-target read in a library designed for alpha chains. The chain is built from TRBV7-2 and TRBJ2-6, with unresolved D. V lost 5 bases and J 2 bases, leaving 7 bases between the germline ends. The CDR3 has 14 amino acids. Germline-derived CDR1 and CDR2 are SGHTA and FQGNSA. The CDR3 region is CASSRTTGANVLTF. The CDR3 coding sequence is TGTGCCAGCAGCCGGACCACTGGGGCCAACGTCCTGACTTTC.

This clonotype has at least ten counts. This beta chain is an unintended read in a library built for alpha chains; its size means little. This chain connects TRBV7-9 to TRBJ2-7, with 9 bases matching TRBD1. The V segment lost 4 bases and the J segment 5 bases; nucleotides outside the gene matches: 6. The CDR3 consists of 14 residues. Looked up from germline, CDR1 is SEHNR and CDR2 is FQNEAQ (reference sequence). The CDR3 sequence is CASSSGQGIHEQYF. Written as DNA, the CDR3 is TGTGCCAGCAGCTCAGGACAGGGGATCCACGAGCAGTACTTC.

This clonotype has at least ten counts. In a library made to pick up alpha chains, this beta chain is a stray read with a size that means little. The CDR3 region is CASSLPPPGQGLDTQYF. CDR3 coding DNA: TGTGCCAGCAGCTTACCACCGCCGGGACAGGGGTTAGATACGCAGTATTTT. V usage is TRBV11-2 and J usage is TRBJ2-3; 10 bases match TRBD1. In germline, CDR1 is SGHAT, CDR2 FQNNGV. The CDR3 contains 17 residues. V was pared by 2 bases and J by 5 bases, with 10 bases of the junction left unmatched. Full variable domain (missing parts from reference TRBV11-2 and TRBJ2-3): EAGVAQSPRYKIIEKRQSVAFWCNPISGHATLYWYQQILGQGPKLLIQFQNNGVVDDSQLPKDRFSAERLKGVDSTLKIQPAKLEDSAVYLCASSLPPPGQGLDTQYFGPGTRLTVL.

A few counts support this clonotype. The library was prepared for alpha chains; this beta chain is a stray read, so its frequency means little. V gene TRBV7-2 combines with J gene TRBJ1-6; 8 bases are shared with TRBD1. This CDR3 is built from 15 residues. Germline assignment: CDR1 SGHTA and CDR2 FQGNSA. Trimming took 0 bases from V and 8 from J; bases not matched to a gene: 3. This chain's CDR3 is CASSLATTGDSPLHF. In nucleotides, the CDR3 is TGTGCCAGCAGCTTAGCGACGACAGGGGATTCACCCCTCCACTTT.

This clonotype has a count of ten or more. Since it is a stray read in a library aimed at alpha chains, this beta chain has a size that is not meaningful. V is TRBV6-2 or TRBV6-3 and J is TRBJ2-1, with D possibly being TRBD1 or TRBD2 (5 bases each). V lost 2 bases and J 9 bases, leaving 14 bases between the germline ends. CDR3 length equals 14 residues. Germline V gene sequence: CDR1 MNHEY, CDR2 SVGEGT. The CDR3 DNA follows: TGTGCCAGCAGTTACGCTCCGAGGGGCAGTGAGCAGTTCTTC. Translating gives CASSYAPRGSEQFF.

The table lists this clonotype with many counts. This beta chain turned up in a library designed for alpha chains; as an off-target read, its abundance says little. The chain joins TRBV7-2 to TRBJ2-3, with D tentatively TRBD2 (6 bases). V was cut by 1 base and J by 3 bases, with 11 bases left in between. The CDR3 runs to 15 residues. In germline, CDR1 is SGHTA, CDR2 FQGNSA. The CDR3 nucleotides are TGTGCCAGCAGCTTAGTAGGGACTTCTACAGATACGCAGTATTTT. This translates into CASSLVGTSTDTQYF.

By its share, this clonotype is medium-sized. Within a library made for alpha chains, this beta chain is off target, and its count is uninformative. The chain combines TRBV6-2 or TRBV6-3 with TRBJ1-5; D possibly corresponds to TRBD1 (5 bases). CDR1 MNHEY and CDR2 SVGEGT come from the germline V gene. There are 15 residues in the CDR3. Trimming took off 1 base at V and 0 bases at J, with 7 bases between the two ends. The CDR3 here is CASSYWGNSNQPQHF. CDR3 nucleotide sequence: TGTGCCAGCAGTTACTGGGGGAATAGCAATCAGCCCCAGCATTTT.

In this sample, this clonotype turned up many times. Since it is a stray read in a library aimed at alpha chains, this beta chain has a size that is not meaningful. The V gene is TRBV10-3, the J gene TRBJ1-5; D unresolved. The CDR3 consists of 14 residues. With 3 bases removed from V and 1 base from J, the gap between germline ends came to 7 bases. Germline V CDR1 and CDR2: ENHRY, SYGVKD. The CDR3 sequence is CAISEGRSNQPQHF. The DNA of the CDR3 is TGTGCCATCAGTGAAGGTCGGAGCAATCAGCCCCAGCATTTT.

As concerns this clonotype: The library was designed around alpha chains, so this beta chain is a stray read whose abundance carries little weight. J is TRBJ1-1 and V is TRBV6-2 or TRBV6-3; unclear D gene. V dropped 6 bases and J dropped 2 bases, with 16 bases sitting between them. From germline, CDR1 is MNHEY and CDR2 SVGEGT. This CDR3 is built from 15 residues. The CDR3 nucleotides read TGTGCCAGCAGCTACCCGGGGAGGGCTAACACTGAAGCTTTCTTT. Translating it yields CASSYPGRANTEAFF.

In its sample, this clonotype was seen many times. Being off target in a library aimed at alpha chains, this beta chain has a size of little meaning. The V gene is TRBV9, the J gene TRBJ2-2; 8 bases map to TRBD1. Germline lookup yields CDR1 SGDLS and CDR2 YYNGEE. The trim removed 3 bases at V and 6 bases at J, leaving 10 bases unmatched. The CDR3 is made up of 16 amino acids. CDR3 residues: CASSARQGTSSGELFF. DNA of the CDR3: TGTGCCAGCAGCGCCAGACAGGGGACAAGTTCCGGGGAGCTGTTTTTT. The complete variable domain, with remaining parts taken from reference TRBV9 and TRBJ2-2, reads DSGVTQTPKHLITATGQRVTLRCSPRSGDLSVYWYQQSLDQGLQFLIQYYNGEERAKGNILERFSAQQFPDLHSELNLSSLELGDSALYFCASSARQGTSSGELFFGEGSRLTVL.

This clonotype was seen repeatedly, ten times or more. The library was prepared for alpha chains; this beta chain is a stray read, so its frequency means little. This chain uses TRBV6-6 with TRBJ2-7; D unresolved. V dropped 10 bases and J dropped 3 bases, with 13 bases sitting between them. The CDR3 loop spans 12 amino acids. Germline CDR1 and CDR2: MNHNY and SVGAGI (reference sequence). DNA for the CDR3: TGTGCCACCACTAACGACCTCTACGAGCAGTACTTC. As protein: CATTNDLYEQYF.

In its sample, this clonotype was seen many times. Being off target in a library aimed at alpha chains, this beta chain has a size of little meaning. The V call is TRBV6-1, the J call TRBJ1-2; no reliable D call. The germline gives CDR1 MNHNS, CDR2 SASEGT. The CDR3 covers 14 residues. With 2 bases removed from V and 0 bases from J, the gap between germline ends came to 7 bases. The CDR3 here is CASSESPANYGYTF. The CDR3 DNA sequence: TGTGCCAGCAGTGAATCCCCAGCTAACTATGGCTACACCTTC.

The sample holds many counts of this clonotype. For a library built for alpha chains, this beta chain is a stray read; little rests on its size. This chain joins TRBV20-1 and TRBJ2-7, with D possibly being TRBD2 (6 bases). V dropped 2 bases and J dropped 7 bases, with 18 bases sitting between them. CDR1 DFQATT and CDR2 SNEGSKA come from the germline V gene (reference sequence). CDR3 length equals 14 residues. In DNA, the CDR3 is TGCAGTGCTAGACTCCCGGGACCCCGGGGGGAGCAGTACTTC. Residues: CSARLPGPRGEQYF.

This clonotype was found many times. As an off-target read in a library built for alpha chains, this beta chain has a frequency of little significance. V usage is TRBV15 and J usage is TRBJ2-2; D call uncertain. Between the trimmed V and J ends, which lost 0 bases and 1 base, there was a span of 6 bases. The CDR3 sequence is 15 residues long. CDR1 is LNHNV and CDR2 is YYDKDF in the germline V gene (reference sequence). CDR3 protein: CATSREQLNTGELFF. In DNA form, the CDR3 reads TGTGCCACCAGCAGAGAACAATTGAACACCGGGGAGCTGTTTTTT.

This clonotype has ten or more counts. Within a library made for alpha chains, this beta chain is off target, and its count is uninformative. This sequence joins TRBV2 and TRBJ1-6, with 9 bases fitting TRBD1. CDR1 is SNHLY and CDR2 is FYNNEI in the germline V gene. J gave up 8 bases and V 4 bases, and 9 bases lay outside the gene matches. CDR3 length equals 16 residues. The CDR3 reads CASSGRDRVYDSPLHF. DNA of the CDR3: TGTGCCAGCAGTGGTCGGGACAGGGTTTATGATTCACCCCTCCACTTT.

This clonotype was recorded at least ten times. Within a library made for alpha chains, this beta chain is off target, and its count is uninformative. V usage is TRBV7-6 and J usage is TRBJ2-5, with 7 bases identical to TRBD2. Germline assignment: CDR1 SGHVS and CDR2 FNYEAQ. The CDR3 loop spans 13 amino acids. Trimming at V came to 4 bases and at J to 1 base, leaving 0 bases not matched to a gene. CDR3 region: CASSWTSQETQYF. In DNA, the CDR3 is TGTGCCAGCAGCTGGACTAGCCAAGAGACCCAGTACTTC.

Remarks on this clonotype: A library prepared for alpha chains yielded this beta chain as an off-target read; its size is of little meaning. V is TRBV5-3 and J is TRBJ1-5, with D possibly being TRBD1 (5 bases). TRBV5-3 is reported as an ORF; its role is uncertain. The CDR3 length is 20 residues. Trimming left V 3 bases short and J 3 bases short, with 28 bases between. The CDR3 loop reads CARSSIESCTATVNNQPQHF. CDR3 sequence (DNA): TGTGCCAGAAGCTCTATAGAGTCGTGTACGGCGACAGTCAACAATCAGCCCCAGCATTTT.

This clonotype was counted many times. This beta chain slipped into a library made for alpha chains as a stray read, so its size is not meaningful. This chain uses TRBV24-1 with TRBJ1-2; D uncertain. The CDR3 is 14 amino acids. Germline CDR1 and CDR2: KGHDR and SFDVKD. V shed 0 bases and J shed 5 bases, with 9 bases lying between them. CDR3 bases: TGTGCCACCAGTGATTTGAGGCTCGAGTATGGCTACACCTTC. It translates to CATSDLRLEYGYTF.